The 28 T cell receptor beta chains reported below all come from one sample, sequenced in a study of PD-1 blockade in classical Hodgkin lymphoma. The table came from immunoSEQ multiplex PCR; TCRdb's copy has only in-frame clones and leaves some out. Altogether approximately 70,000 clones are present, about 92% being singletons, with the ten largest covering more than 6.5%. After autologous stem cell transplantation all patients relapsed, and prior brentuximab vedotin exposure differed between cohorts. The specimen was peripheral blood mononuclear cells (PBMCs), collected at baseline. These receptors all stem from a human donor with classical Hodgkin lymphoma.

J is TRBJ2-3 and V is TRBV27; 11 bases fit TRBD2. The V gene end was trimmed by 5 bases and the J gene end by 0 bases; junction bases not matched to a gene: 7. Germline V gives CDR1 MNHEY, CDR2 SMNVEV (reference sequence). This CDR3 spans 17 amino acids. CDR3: CASSPRLAGKSTDTQYF. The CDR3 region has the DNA TGTGCCAGCAGTCCGCGACTAGCGGGAAAAAGCACAGATACGCAGTATTTT.

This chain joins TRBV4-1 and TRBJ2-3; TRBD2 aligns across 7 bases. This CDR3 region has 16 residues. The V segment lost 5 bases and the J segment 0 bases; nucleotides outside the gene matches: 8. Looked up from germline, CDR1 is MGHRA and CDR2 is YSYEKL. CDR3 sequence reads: CASSWVSGESTDTQYF. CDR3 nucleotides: TGCGCCAGCAGCTGGGTAAGCGGGGAAAGCACAGATACGCAGTATTTT.

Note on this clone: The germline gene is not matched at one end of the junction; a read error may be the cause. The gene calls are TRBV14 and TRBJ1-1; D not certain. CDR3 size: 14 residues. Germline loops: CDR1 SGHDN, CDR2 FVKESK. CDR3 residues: CASNQSMGDTEAFF. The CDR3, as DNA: TGTGCCAGCAACCAATCCATGGGAGACACTGAAGCTTTCTTT.

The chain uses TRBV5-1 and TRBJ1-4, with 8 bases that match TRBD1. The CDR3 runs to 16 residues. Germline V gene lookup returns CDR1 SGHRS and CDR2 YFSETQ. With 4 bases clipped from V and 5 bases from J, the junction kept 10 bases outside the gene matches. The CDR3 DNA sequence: TGCGCCAGCAGCCTGAAACTTGGACAGGGCAATGAAAAACTGTTTTTT. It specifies CASSLKLGQGNEKLFF. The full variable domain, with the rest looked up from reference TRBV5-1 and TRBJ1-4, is KAGVTQTPRYLIKTRGQQVTLSCSPISGHRSVSWYQQTPGQGLQFLFEYFSETQRNKGNFPGRFSGRQFSNSRSEMNVSTLELGDSALYLCASSLKLGQGNEKLFFGSGTQLSVL.

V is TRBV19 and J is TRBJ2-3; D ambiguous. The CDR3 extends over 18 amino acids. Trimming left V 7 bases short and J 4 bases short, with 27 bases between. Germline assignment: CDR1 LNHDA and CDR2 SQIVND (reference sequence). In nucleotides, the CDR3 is TGTGCCAGTACCCCCAGTCTTCGTCAGGTAATACCGGCAGATACGCAGTATTTT. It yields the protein CASTPSLRQVIPADTQYF.

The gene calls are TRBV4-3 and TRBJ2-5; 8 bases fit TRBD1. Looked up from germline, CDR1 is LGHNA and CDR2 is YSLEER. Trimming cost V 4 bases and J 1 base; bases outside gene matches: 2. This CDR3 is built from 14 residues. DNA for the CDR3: TGCGCCAGCAGCCGTGGACAGGGCCAAGAGACCCAGTACTTC. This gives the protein CASSRGQGQETQYF.

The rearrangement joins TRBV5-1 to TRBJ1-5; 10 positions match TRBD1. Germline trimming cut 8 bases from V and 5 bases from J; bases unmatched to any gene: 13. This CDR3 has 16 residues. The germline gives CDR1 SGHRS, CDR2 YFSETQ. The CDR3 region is CARHGTGVAGDQPQHF. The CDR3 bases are TGCGCCAGACACGGGACAGGGGTAGCTGGGGATCAGCCCCAGCATTTT.

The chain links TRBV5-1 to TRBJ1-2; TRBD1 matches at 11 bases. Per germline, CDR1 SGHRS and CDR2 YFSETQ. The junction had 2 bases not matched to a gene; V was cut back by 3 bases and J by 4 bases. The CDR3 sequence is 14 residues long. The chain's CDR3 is CASSSGTGGYGYTF. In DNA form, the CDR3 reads TGCGCCAGCAGCTCAGGGACAGGGGGCTATGGCTACACCTTC.

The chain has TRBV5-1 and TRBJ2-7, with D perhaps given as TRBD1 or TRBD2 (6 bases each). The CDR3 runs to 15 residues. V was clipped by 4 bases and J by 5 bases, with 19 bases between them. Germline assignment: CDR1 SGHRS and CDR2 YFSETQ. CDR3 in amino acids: CASSLLWGAKDEQYF. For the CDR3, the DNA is TGCGCCAGCAGCCTCCTATGGGGGGCTAAGGACGAGCAGTACTTC.

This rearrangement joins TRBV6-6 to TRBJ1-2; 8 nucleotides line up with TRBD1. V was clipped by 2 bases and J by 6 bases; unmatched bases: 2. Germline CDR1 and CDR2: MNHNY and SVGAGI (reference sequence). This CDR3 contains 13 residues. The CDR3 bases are TGTGCCAGCAGTTACATACAGGGGGATGGCTACACCTTC. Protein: CASSYIQGDGYTF.

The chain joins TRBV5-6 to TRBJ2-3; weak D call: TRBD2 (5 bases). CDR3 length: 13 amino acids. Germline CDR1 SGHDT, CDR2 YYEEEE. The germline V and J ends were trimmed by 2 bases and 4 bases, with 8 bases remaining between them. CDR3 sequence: CASSLGGPDTQYF. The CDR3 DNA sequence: TGTGCCAGCAGCTTAGGAGGACCAGATACGCAGTATTTT.

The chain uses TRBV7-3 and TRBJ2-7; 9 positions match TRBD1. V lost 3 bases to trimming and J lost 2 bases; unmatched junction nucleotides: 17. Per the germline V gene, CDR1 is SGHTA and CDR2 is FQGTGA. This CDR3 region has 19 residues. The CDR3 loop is CASSFLIRDRVEWAYEQYF. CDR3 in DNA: TGTGCCAGCAGCTTCCTTATCCGGGACAGGGTAGAGTGGGCCTACGAGCAGTACTTC.

The DNA for the CDR3 is TGTGCCAGCAGCCCCCTCCGACAGGGAGGGGAAAAACTGTTTTTT. The encoded protein is CASSPLRQGGEKLFF. The chain links TRBV14 to TRBJ1-4, with 7 positions matching TRBD1. This CDR3 contains 15 residues. CDR1 SGHDN and CDR2 FVKESK come from the germline V gene. The V gene end was trimmed by 4 bases and the J gene end by 8 bases; junction bases not matched to a gene: 10.

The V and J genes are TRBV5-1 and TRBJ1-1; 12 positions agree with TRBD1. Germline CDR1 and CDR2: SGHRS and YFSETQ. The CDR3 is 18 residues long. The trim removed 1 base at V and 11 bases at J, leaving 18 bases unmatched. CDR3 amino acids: CASSLNPGTGGQSREAFF. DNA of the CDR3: TGCGCCAGCAGCTTGAATCCCGGGACAGGGGGCCAGTCGAGGGAGGCTTTCTTT.

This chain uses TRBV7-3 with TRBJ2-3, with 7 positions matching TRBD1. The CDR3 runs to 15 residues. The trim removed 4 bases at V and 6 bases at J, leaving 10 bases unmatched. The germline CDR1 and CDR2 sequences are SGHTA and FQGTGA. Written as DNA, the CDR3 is TGTGCCAGCAGCTCGACAGGGAACCTAGGGGATACGCAGTATTTT. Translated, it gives CASSSTGNLGDTQYF. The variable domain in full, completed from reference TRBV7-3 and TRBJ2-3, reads GAGVSQTPSNKVTEKGKYVELRCDPISGHTALYWYRQSLGQGPEFLIYFQGTGAADDSGLPNDRFFAVRPEGSVSTLKIQRTERGDSAVYLCASSSTGNLGDTQYFGPGTRLTVL.

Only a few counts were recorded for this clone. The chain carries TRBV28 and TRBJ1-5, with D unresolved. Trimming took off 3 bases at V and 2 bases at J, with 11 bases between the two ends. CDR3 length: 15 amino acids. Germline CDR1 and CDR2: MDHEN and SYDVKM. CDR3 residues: CASSLGPLGNQPQHF. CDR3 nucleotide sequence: TGTGCCAGCAGTTTGGGCCCTCTTGGCAATCAGCCCCAGCATTTT.

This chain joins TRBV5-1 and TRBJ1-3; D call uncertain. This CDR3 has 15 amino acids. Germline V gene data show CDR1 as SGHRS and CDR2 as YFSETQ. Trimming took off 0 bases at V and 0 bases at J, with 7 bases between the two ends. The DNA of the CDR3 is TGCGCCAGCAGCTTGGGGCCACGCTCTGGAAACACCATATATTTT. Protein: CASSLGPRSGNTIYF.

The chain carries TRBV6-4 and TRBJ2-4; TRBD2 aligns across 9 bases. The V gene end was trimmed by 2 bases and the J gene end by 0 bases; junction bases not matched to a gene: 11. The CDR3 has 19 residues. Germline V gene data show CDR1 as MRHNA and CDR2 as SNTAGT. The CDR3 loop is CASSDTGGGAKGAKNIQYF. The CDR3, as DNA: TGTGCCAGCAGTGACACGGGCGGGGGGGCCAAAGGAGCCAAAAACATTCAGTACTTC.

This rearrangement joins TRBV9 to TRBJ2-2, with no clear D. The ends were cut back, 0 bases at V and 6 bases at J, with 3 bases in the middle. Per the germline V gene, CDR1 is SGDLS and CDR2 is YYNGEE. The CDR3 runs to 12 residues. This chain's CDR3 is CASSVAPGELFF. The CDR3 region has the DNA TGTGCCAGCAGCGTAGCCCCCGGGGAGCTGTTTTTT. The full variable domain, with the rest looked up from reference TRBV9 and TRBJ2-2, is DSGVTQTPKHLITATGQRVTLRCSPRSGDLSVYWYQQSLDQGLQFLIQYYNGEERAKGNILERFSAQQFPDLHSELNLSSLELGDSALYFCASSVAPGELFFGEGSRLTVL.

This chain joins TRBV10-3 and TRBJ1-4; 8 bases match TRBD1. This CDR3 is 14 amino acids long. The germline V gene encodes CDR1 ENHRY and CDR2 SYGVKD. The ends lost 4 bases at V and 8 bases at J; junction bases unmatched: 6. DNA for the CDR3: TGTGCCATCAGTGCGGACAGGGTGGAGGAAAAACTGTTTTTT. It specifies CAISADRVEEKLFF.

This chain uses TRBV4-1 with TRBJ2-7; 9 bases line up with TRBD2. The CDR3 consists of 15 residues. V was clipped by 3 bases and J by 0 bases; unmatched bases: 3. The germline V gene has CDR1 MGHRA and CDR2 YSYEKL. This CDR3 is CASSHSGGSSYEQYF. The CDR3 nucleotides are TGCGCCAGCAGCCATAGCGGGGGTAGCTCCTACGAGCAGTACTTC.

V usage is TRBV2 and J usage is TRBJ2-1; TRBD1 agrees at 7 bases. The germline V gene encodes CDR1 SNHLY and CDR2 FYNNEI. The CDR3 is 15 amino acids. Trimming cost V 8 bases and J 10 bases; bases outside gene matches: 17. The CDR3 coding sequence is TGTGCCAGCGAAACCATTGACAGGGCTGATGGAGAGCAGTTCTTC. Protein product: CASETIDRADGEQFF.

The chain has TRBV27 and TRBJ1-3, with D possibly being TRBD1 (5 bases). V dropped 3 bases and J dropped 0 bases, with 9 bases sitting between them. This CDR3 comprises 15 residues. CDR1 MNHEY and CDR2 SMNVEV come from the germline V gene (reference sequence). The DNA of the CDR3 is TGTGCCAGCAGTTTTCAGGGTTCCTCTGGAAACACCATATATTTT. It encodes CASSFQGSSGNTIYF.

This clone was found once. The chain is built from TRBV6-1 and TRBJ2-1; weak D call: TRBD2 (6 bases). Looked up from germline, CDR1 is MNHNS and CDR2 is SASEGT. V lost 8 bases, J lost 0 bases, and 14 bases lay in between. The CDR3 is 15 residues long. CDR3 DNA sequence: TGTGCCAGCCTGACTAGGATAGGCTCCTACAATGAGCAGTTCTTC. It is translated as CASLTRIGSYNEQFF.

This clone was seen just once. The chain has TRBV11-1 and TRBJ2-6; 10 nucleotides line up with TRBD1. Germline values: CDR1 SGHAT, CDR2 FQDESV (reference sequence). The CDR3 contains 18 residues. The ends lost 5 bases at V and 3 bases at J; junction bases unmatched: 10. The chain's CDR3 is CASSIPGQGLYGANVLTF. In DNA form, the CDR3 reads TGTGCCAGCAGCATCCCGGGACAGGGGTTGTATGGGGCCAACGTCCTGACTTTC. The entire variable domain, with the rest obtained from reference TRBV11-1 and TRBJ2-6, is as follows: EAEVAQSPRYKITEKSQAVAFWCDPISGHATLYWYRQILGQGPELLVQFQDESVVDDSQLPKDRFSAERLKGVDSTLKIQPAELGDSAMYLCASSIPGQGLYGANVLTFGAGSRLTVL.

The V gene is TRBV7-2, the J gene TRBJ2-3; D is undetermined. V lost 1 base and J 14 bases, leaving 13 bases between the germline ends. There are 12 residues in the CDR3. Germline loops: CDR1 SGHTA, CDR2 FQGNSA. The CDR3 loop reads CASSLGSLRAYF. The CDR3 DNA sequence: TGTGCCAGCAGCTTAGGCTCCTTACGTGCGTATTTT. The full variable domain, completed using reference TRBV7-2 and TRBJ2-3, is GAGVSQSPSNKVTEKGKDVELRCDPISGHTALYWYRQSLGQGLEFLIYFQGNSAPDKSGLPSDRFSAERTGGSVSTLTIQRTQQEDSAVYLCASSLGSLRAYFGPGTRLTVL.

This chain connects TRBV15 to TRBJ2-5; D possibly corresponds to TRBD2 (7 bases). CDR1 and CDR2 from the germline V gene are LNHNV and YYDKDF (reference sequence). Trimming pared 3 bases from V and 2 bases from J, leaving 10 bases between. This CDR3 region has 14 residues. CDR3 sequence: CATSSGGLQETQYF. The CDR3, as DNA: TGTGCCACCAGCAGCGGGGGGCTACAAGAGACCCAGTACTTC.

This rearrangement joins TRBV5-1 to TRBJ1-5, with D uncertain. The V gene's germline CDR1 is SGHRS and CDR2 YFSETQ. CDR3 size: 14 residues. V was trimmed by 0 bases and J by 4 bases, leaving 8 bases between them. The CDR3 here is CASSLDSPNQPQHF. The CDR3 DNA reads TGCGCCAGCAGCTTGGACAGTCCGAATCAGCCCCAGCATTTT.